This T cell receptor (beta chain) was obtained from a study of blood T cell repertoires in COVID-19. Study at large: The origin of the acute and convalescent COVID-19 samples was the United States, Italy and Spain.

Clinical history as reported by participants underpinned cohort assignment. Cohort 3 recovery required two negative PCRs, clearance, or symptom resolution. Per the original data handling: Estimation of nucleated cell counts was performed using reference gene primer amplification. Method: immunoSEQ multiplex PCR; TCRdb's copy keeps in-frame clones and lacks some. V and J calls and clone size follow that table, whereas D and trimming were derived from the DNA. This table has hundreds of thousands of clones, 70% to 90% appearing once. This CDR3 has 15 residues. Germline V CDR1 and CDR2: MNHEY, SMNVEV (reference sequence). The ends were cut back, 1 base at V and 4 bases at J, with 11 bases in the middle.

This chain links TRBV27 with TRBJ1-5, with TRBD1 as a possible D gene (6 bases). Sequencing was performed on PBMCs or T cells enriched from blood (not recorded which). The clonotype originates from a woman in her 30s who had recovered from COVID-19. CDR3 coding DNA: TGTGCCAGCAGTTTATTAGGACAGTTTAATCAGCCCCAGCATTTT. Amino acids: CASSLLGQFNQPQHF.